The 20 T cell receptor beta chains below were found in one sample sequenced in a study of neoadjuvant anti-PD-1 for oral cavity cancer. Time point indicated: after neoadjuvant nivolumab, at surgical resection. Libraries were prepared by immunoSEQ multiplex PCR; TCRdb keeps only in-frame clonotypes and omits some of them. This table has more than 12,000 clones, about 74% appearing once. The source material was PBMCs, sampled after nivolumab (anti-PD-1) treatment. The receptors stem from a person between 40 and 79 years old with oral cavity squamous cell carcinoma.

This chain links TRBV25-1 with TRBJ2-2, with a tentative D call TRBD1 (6 bases). The CDR3 sequence is 13 residues long. V lost 5 bases and J 5 bases, leaving 9 bases between the germline ends. Germline V gives CDR1 MGHDK, CDR2 SYGVNS. CDR3 sequence (DNA): TGTGCCAGCAGTAGGCAGGGGACCGGGGAGCTGTTTTTT. Protein sequence: CASSRQGTGELFF.

This chain connects TRBV30 to TRBJ2-1, with 9 nucleotides matching TRBD2. V trimming: 5 bases; J trimming: 7 bases; junction bases outside the gene matches: 6. The germline CDR1 and CDR2 sequences are GTSNPN and SVGIG (reference sequence). CDR3 length: 13 residues. CDR3 nucleotide sequence: TGTGCCTGGCGAGCGGGAGGAGGAAATGAGCAGTTCTTC. It encodes CAWRAGGGNEQFF.

The chain couples TRBV5-1 to TRBJ1-2, with D possibly TRBD1 on 6 matching bases. The germline V gene has CDR1 SGHRS and CDR2 YFSETQ. V gave up 0 bases and J gave up 3 bases, with 12 bases separating them. The CDR3 is 15 residues long. As DNA, the CDR3 is TGCGCCAGCAGCTTGGAACCGGGACAAGACTATGGCTACACCTTC. Its protein is CASSLEPGQDYGYTF.

This sequence joins TRBV20-1 and TRBJ2-1, with a tentative D call TRBD1 (6 bases). CDR3 size: 10 residues. V shed 6 bases and J shed 13 bases, with 13 bases lying between them. Germline V CDR1 and CDR2: DFQATT, SNEGSKA (reference sequence). CDR3 DNA: TGCAGTGCAGACGACAGGCGACAGTTCTTC. This gives the protein CSADDRRQFF.

The V gene is TRBV14, the J gene TRBJ2-5, with 16 positions matching TRBD2. Losses at the gene ends were 3 bases for V and 0 bases for J; bases not matched to a gene: 1. The CDR3 covers 17 residues. Looked up from germline, CDR1 is SGHDN and CDR2 is FVKESK. CDR3 protein: CASSQGLAGGYQETQYF. Written as DNA, the CDR3 is TGTGCCAGCAGCCAGGGACTAGCGGGAGGGTACCAAGAGACCCAGTACTTC.

The chain joins TRBV5-1 to TRBJ2-3, with D perhaps being TRBD1 or TRBD2 (5 bases each). The V and J ends lost 3 bases and 1 base respectively, with 12 bases between them. CDR3 length: 15 amino acids. CDR1 and CDR2 from the germline V gene are SGHRS and YFSETQ. The DNA for the CDR3 is TGCGCCAGCAGCTCTGGTGGGGACCGCACAGATACGCAGTATTTT. Translated, it gives CASSSGGDRTDTQYF.

This chain links TRBV4-1 with TRBJ2-5; the D gene is possibly TRBD1 (7 bases). Trimming left V 0 bases short and J 5 bases short, with 13 bases between. Germline V gives CDR1 MGHRA, CDR2 YSYEKL. The CDR3 covers 15 residues. CDR3 sequence: CASSQDAGQSETQYF. In DNA, the CDR3 is TGCGCCAGCAGCCAAGATGCGGGACAGTCGGAGACCCAGTACTTC.

Turning to this clone: Compared with germline, one end of the junction differs, possibly owing to a read error. The chain is built from TRBV6-1 and TRBJ2-1; 9 bases are shared with TRBD2. The V gene's germline CDR1 is MNHNS and CDR2 SASEGT. The CDR3 runs 14 residues. The CDR3 reads CASSEAWKSGRCVF. As DNA, the CDR3 is TGTGCCAGCAGTGAAGCTTGGAAAAGCGGGAGGTGTGTCTTC.

This sequence joins TRBV7-9 and TRBJ2-3; TRBD1 is a possible D gene (5 bases). The germline V gene encodes CDR1 SEHNR and CDR2 FQNEAQ (reference sequence). This CDR3 has 16 residues. Deletions cut 2 bases from V and 0 bases from J, with 12 bases between. Written as DNA, the CDR3 is TGTGCCAGCAGCTTATGGGTGGCAGGGAGCACAGATACGCAGTATTTT. Translating gives CASSLWVAGSTDTQYF.

The chain carries TRBV5-6 and TRBJ1-1, with 8 positions matching TRBD1. The germline V gene encodes CDR1 SGHDT and CDR2 YYEEEE. Trimming removed 0 bases from V and 6 bases from J; junction bases left unmatched: 7. The CDR3 spans 15 residues. The CDR3 DNA sequence: TGTGCCAGCAGCTTGGAAGCAGGGGGCCGATCTGAAGCTTTCTTT. Protein: CASSLEAGGRSEAFF. Combining the CDR3 with reference TRBV5-6 and TRBJ1-1 gives the whole variable domain DAGVTQSPTHLIKTRGQQVTLRCSPKSGHDTVSWYQQALGQGPQFIFQYYEEEERQRGNFPDRFSGHQFPNYSSELNVNALLLGDSALYLCASSLEAGGRSEAFFGQGTRLTVV.

The gene calls are TRBV25-1 and TRBJ2-6; weak D call: TRBD1 (5 bases). Deletions cut 6 bases from V and 0 bases from J, with 15 bases between. The CDR3 is 17 amino acids. Per germline, CDR1 MGHDK and CDR2 SYGVNS. CDR3 bases: TGTGCCAGCAGGGCCGACAGTGGGGTCTCTGGGGCCAACGTCCTGACTTTC. As protein: CASRADSGVSGANVLTF.

V gene TRBV2 combines with J gene TRBJ2-3; D is perhaps TRBD2 (5 bases). The CDR3 sequence is 15 residues long. V shed 7 bases and J shed 2 bases, with 16 bases lying between them. The germline V gene has CDR1 SNHLY and CDR2 FYNNEI. Here the CDR3 DNA reads TGTGCCAGCAACCCCACCCCTAGCAACACAGATACGCAGTATTTT. Protein sequence: CASNPTPSNTDTQYF.

The chain's CDR3 is CASSYGQGRETQYF. CDR3 DNA: TGTGCCAGCAGCTACGGACAGGGGAGGGAGACCCAGTACTTC. This sequence joins TRBV11-2 and TRBJ2-5, with TRBD1 matching over 9 bases. Germline CDR1 and CDR2: SGHAT and FQNNGV. The V segment lost 4 bases and the J segment 5 bases; nucleotides outside the gene matches: 5. The CDR3 is made up of 14 amino acids.

The chain has TRBV7-9 and TRBJ1-1; D perhaps matches TRBD1 (6 bases). The V end was cut by 7 bases, the J end by 6 bases, with 18 bases between. Per germline, CDR1 SEHNR and CDR2 FQNEAQ (reference sequence). The CDR3 loop spans 14 amino acids. This chain's CDR3 is CASTADRGVSEAFF. The DNA for the CDR3 is TGTGCCAGCACCGCGGACAGAGGCGTTTCTGAAGCTTTCTTT.

The chain links TRBV7-6 to TRBJ1-5; D may be TRBD1 (5 bases). This CDR3 region has 13 residues. V lost 4 bases, J lost 3 bases, and 7 bases lay in between. The V gene's germline CDR1 is SGHVS and CDR2 FNYEAQ. The CDR3 is CASSWDSNQPQHF. CDR3 bases: TGTGCCAGCAGCTGGGACTCCAATCAGCCCCAGCATTTT.

The chain combines TRBV5-1 with TRBJ2-3, with 8 bases lining up with TRBD2. The CDR3 loop spans 16 amino acids. Germline V gene sequence: CDR1 SGHRS, CDR2 YFSETQ. Trimming took 3 bases from V and 1 from J; bases not matched to a gene: 7. The CDR3: CASSYERGIRTDTQYF. The CDR3 DNA follows: TGCGCCAGCAGCTACGAGCGGGGGATACGCACAGATACGCAGTATTTT.

The chain couples TRBV5-4 to TRBJ1-5, with a tentative D call TRBD1 (5 bases). This CDR3 region has 16 residues. Germline V lookup: CDR1 SGHNT, CDR2 YYREEE (reference sequence). V lost 1 base to trimming and J lost 6 bases, with 17 bases between them. The CDR3 coding sequence is TGTGCCAGCAGCTTGTGGGGAGGGCAGGGTGTTCAGCCCCAGCATTTT. It specifies CASSLWGGQGVQPQHF.

The CDR3 here is CASSSLVSSYNEQFF. For the CDR3, the DNA is TGTGCCAGCAGCAGCCTGGTCTCGTCCTACAATGAGCAGTTCTTC. The V call is TRBV6-1, the J call TRBJ2-1; D unresolved. This CDR3 comprises 15 residues. Per the germline V gene, CDR1 is MNHNS and CDR2 is SASEGT. V was shortened by 6 bases and J by 1 base, with 13 bases between the two germline ends.

The chain links TRBV5-5 to TRBJ2-7; tentatively, D is TRBD1 (5 bases). V shed 2 bases and J shed 3 bases, with 15 bases lying between them. CDR3 length: 15 residues. Germline V gene sequence: CDR1 SGHKS, CDR2 YYEKEE (reference sequence). The CDR3 sequence: CASSFQQAPFYEQYF. CDR3 DNA: TGTGCCAGCAGCTTCCAACAGGCCCCGTTCTACGAGCAGTACTTC.

The chain is built from TRBV30 and TRBJ2-7; 11 bases map to TRBD1. J gave up 5 bases and V 7 bases, and 7 bases lay outside the gene matches. The CDR3 loop spans 13 amino acids. Germline-derived CDR1 and CDR2 are GTSNPN and SVGIG (reference sequence). The CDR3 loop is CASKDRGRDEQYF. The DNA for the CDR3 is TGTGCCTCGAAGGACAGGGGGCGCGACGAGCAGTACTTC.